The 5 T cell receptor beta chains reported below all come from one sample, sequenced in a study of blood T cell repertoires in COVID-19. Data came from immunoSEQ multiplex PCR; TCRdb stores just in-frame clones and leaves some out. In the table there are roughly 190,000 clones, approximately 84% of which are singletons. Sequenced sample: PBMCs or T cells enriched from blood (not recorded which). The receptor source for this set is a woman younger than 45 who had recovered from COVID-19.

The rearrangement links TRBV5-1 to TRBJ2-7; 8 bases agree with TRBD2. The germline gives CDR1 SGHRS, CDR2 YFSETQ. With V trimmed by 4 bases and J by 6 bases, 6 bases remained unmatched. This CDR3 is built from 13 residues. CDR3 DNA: TGCGCCAGCAGCCCCGCCGCGGGAGGCGAGCAGTACTTC. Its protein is CASSPAAGGEQYF.

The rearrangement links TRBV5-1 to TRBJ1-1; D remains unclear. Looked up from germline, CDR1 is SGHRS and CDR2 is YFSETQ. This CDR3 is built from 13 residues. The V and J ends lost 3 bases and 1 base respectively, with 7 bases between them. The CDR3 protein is CASSSSQNTEAFF. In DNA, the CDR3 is TGCGCCAGCAGCTCCTCACAGAACACTGAAGCTTTCTTT.

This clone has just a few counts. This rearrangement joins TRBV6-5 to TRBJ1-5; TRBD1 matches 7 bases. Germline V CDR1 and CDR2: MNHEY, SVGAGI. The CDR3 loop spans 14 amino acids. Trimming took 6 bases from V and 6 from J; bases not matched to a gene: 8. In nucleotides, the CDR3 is TGTGCCAGCAGCCCCACATACAGGGGTCAGCCCCAGCATTTT. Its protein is CASSPTYRGQPQHF.

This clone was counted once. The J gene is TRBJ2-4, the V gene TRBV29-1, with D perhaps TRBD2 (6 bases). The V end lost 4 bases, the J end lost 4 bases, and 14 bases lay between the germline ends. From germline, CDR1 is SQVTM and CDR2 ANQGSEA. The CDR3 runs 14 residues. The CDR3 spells CSVARGTGKNIQYF. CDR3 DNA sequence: TGCAGCGTTGCCCGGGGGACGGGGAAAAACATTCAGTACTTC.

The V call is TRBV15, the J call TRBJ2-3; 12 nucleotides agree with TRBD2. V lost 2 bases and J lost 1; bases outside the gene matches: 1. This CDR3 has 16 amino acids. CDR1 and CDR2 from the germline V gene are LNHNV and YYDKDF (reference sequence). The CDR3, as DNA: TGTGCCACCAGCAGATCTAGCGGGGGGGGCACAGATACGCAGTATTTT. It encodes CATSRSSGGGTDTQYF.